This T cell receptor (beta chain) was retrieved from a study of T-cell reconstitution after alpha-beta-depleted transplantation in children. Study-wide results and limits: The study reportedly traced alpha-beta T cells about two months after transplant to several hundred expanded graft clones.

Preparation of the TCRbeta library used unique molecular identifiers. TCRdb itself ran the PCR reads through MiXCR, one entry per CDR3 protein. The sample carries fewer than 550,000 distinct CDR3 sequences, more than 9.5% recorded once. With respect to this clonotype: Its antigen is unidentified.

The CDR3 has 18 amino acids. Germline CDR1 and CDR2: SNHLY and FYNNEI. The V end was cut by 0 bases, the J end by 0 bases, with 16 bases between. This TCR came from a female patient aged 2-9 years who had a stem cell transplant for aplastic anemia, so the T cells may come from the graft donor. The starting material was PBMCs, mostly from graft donor cells, obtained 180 days after TCRalphabeta/CD19-depleted stem cell transplant. The V call is TRBV2, the J call TRBJ2-3; D tentatively reads TRBD1 or TRBD2 (5 bases each). The CDR3 nucleotides read TGTGCCAGCAGTGAAGCGCTACTGCCGGGACCCAGCACAGATACGCAGTATTTT. Protein sequence: CASSEALLPGPSTDTQYF.